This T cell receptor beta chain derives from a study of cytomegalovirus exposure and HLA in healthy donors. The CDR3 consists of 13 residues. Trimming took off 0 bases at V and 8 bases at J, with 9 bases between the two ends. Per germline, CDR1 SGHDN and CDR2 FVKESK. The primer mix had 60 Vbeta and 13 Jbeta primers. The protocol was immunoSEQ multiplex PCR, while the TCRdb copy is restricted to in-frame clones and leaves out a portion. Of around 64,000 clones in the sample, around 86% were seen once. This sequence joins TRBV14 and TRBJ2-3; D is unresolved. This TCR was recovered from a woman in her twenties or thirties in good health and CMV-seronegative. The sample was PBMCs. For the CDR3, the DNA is TGTGCCAGCAGCCAAGATCTAGAGAGTACGCAGTATTTT. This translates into CASSQDLESTQYF.